The 8 T cell receptor beta chains below come from one sample, sequenced in a study of T cell responses to AZD1222 COVID-19 vaccine. TCRdb's copy holds only in-frame clones and misses some; the assay was immunoSEQ multiplex PCR. The table shows some 200,000 clones, with just under 90% occurring only once. The sample here was peripheral blood, taken on day 0 of AZD1222 vaccination. All receptors derive from an adult in good health.

The chain recombines TRBV7-2 with TRBJ2-5, with D perhaps given as TRBD1 or TRBD2 (6 bases each). V was trimmed by 3 bases and J by 4 bases, leaving 9 bases between them. This CDR3 region has 13 residues. Germline V gene data show CDR1 as SGHTA and CDR2 as FQGNSA. CDR3 sequence: CASSLGGPETQYF. DNA for the CDR3: TGTGCCAGCAGCTTGGGGGGCCCAGAGACCCAGTACTTC.

The chain is built from TRBV19 and TRBJ2-1; perhaps TRBD2 as D (6 bases). Trimming took off 7 bases at V and 2 bases at J, with 12 bases between the two ends. There are 14 residues in the CDR3. Germline CDR1 is LNHDA and CDR2 is SQIVND (reference sequence). The CDR3 loop reads CASTTPGAYNEQFF. In nucleotides, the CDR3 is TGTGCCAGTACCACCCCGGGGGCCTACAATGAGCAGTTCTTC.

This chain uses TRBV6-2 or TRBV6-3 with TRBJ1-5; a weak D match, TRBD1 (6 bases). The V and J ends lost 5 bases and 8 bases respectively, with 19 bases between them. Germline V gives CDR1 MNHEY, CDR2 SVGEGT. The CDR3 runs to 15 residues. DNA for the CDR3: TGTGCCAGCAGTACCCGAGACAGGATTGGGGAGCCCCAGCATTTT. Protein sequence: CASSTRDRIGEPQHF.

The chain is built from TRBV5-5 and TRBJ2-5; 10 bases match TRBD2. V trimming: 5 bases; J trimming: 5 bases; junction bases outside the gene matches: 3. Germline values: CDR1 SGHKS, CDR2 YYEKEE (reference sequence). CDR3 length: 13 amino acids. The CDR3 nucleotides read TGTGCCAGCAGACATAGCGGGGGGGAGACCCAGTACTTC. This codes for CASRHSGGETQYF.

The chain combines TRBV5-6 with TRBJ2-4; TRBD1 aligns across 10 bases. Germline V gene sequence: CDR1 SGHDT, CDR2 YYEEEE. This CDR3 has 14 amino acids. J was trimmed by 6 bases and V by 4 bases; bases with no gene match: 4. The CDR3 protein is CASSRQGARNIQYF. Here the CDR3 DNA reads TGTGCCAGCAGCCGACAGGGGGCAAGAAACATTCAGTACTTC.

J is TRBJ1-3 and V is TRBV10-3, with 7 bases lining up with TRBD1. Germline V gene sequence: CDR1 ENHRY, CDR2 SYGVKD. With V trimmed by 5 bases and J by 0 bases, 4 bases remained unmatched. The CDR3 covers 15 residues. DNA for the CDR3: TGTGCCATCAGTACCTCAGGGGGCTCTGGAAACACCATATATTTT. Translating gives CAISTSGGSGNTIYF.

V and J are TRBV30 and TRBJ1-4; no firm D call. Germline values: CDR1 GTSNPN, CDR2 SVGIG (reference sequence). The CDR3 consists of 12 residues. V shed 2 bases and J shed 8 bases, with 9 bases lying between them. As DNA, the CDR3 is TGTGCCTGGAGTCCCCCTGGGGAAAAACTGTTTTTT. Residues: CAWSPPGEKLFF.

The rearrangement uses TRBV7-9 and TRBJ1-6, with TRBD1 as a possible D gene (6 bases). Germline loops: CDR1 SEHNR, CDR2 FQNEAQ (reference sequence). The CDR3 is 16 residues long. V was clipped by 2 bases and J by 6 bases, with 14 bases between them. The CDR3 DNA reads as TGTGCCAGCAGCTTATCGGGGGGCCGGAGTAATTCACCCCTCCACTTT. This codes for CASSLSGGRSNSPLHF.